This entry describes one TCR beta chain. The antigen is undetermined. These data belong to a study of cytomegalovirus exposure and HLA in healthy donors. Germline trimming cut 4 bases from V and 5 bases from J; bases unmatched to any gene: 6. The CDR3 runs to 16 residues. The germline CDR1 and CDR2 sequences are LGHNA and YNFKEQ. Overall study findings and caveats: Equally common other TCR beta chains were less clonally expanded than HLA-associated ones, a later analysis found. Reports state that TCR beta sequences accurately predicted most subjects' HLA-A and HLA-B alleles.

13 Jbeta primers and 60 Vbeta primers were used for the PCR. TCRdb's copy holds only in-frame clones and misses some; the assay was immunoSEQ multiplex PCR. Of more than 130,000 clones in the sample, around 80% were seen once. The clonotype was recovered from a man in his thirties or forties in good health and CMV-seronegative. The chain links TRBV4-2 to TRBJ2-2; 11 nucleotides match TRBD1. The sequencing input was PBMCs. Here the CDR3 reads CASSLGWDRGTGELFF. The DNA of the CDR3 is TGTGCCAGCAGCCTGGGATGGGACAGGGGGACCGGGGAGCTGTTTTTT.